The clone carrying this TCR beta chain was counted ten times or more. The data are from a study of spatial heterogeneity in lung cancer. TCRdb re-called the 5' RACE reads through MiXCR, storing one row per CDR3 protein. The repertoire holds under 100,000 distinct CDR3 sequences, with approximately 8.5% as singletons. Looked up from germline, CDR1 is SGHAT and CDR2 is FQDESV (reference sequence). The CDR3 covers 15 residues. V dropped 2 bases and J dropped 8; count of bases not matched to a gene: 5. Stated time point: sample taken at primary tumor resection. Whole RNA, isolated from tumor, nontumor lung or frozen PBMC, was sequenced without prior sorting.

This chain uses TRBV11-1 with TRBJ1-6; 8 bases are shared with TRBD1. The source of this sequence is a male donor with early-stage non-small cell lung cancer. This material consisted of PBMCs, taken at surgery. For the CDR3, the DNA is TGTGCCAGCAGCTTACAAACGACAGGGGATTCACCCCTCCACTTT. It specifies CASSLQTTGDSPLHF.